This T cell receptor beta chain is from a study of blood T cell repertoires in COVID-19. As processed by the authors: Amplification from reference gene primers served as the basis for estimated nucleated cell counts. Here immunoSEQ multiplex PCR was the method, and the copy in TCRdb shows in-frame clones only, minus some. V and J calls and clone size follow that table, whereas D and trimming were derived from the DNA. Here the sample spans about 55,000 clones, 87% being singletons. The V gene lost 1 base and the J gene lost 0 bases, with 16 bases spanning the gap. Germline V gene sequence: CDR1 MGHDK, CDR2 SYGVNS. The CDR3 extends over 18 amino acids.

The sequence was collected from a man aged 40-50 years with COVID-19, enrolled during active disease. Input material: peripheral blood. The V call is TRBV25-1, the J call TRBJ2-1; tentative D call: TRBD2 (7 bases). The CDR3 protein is CASSESAGGASSYNEQFF. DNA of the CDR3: TGTGCCAGCAGTGAATCCGCTGGGGGGGCCTCCTCCTACAATGAGCAGTTCTTC.